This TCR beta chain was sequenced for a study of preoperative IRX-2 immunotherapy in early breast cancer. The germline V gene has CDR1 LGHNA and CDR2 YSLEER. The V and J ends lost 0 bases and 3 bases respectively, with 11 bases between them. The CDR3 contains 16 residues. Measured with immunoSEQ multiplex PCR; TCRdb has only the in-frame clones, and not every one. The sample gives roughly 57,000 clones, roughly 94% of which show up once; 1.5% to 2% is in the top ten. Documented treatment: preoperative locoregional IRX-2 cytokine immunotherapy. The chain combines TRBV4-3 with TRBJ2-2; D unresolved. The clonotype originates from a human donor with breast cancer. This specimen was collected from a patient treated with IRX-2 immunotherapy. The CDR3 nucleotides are TGCGCCAGCAGCCAAGATTGGCTAGAGCACACCGGGGAGCTGTTTTTT. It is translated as CASSQDWLEHTGELFF.